Listed here are 19 T cell receptor beta chains from one sample, sequenced in a study of T cell responses to AZD1222 COVID-19 vaccine. Method: immunoSEQ multiplex PCR; TCRdb's copy keeps in-frame clones and lacks some. Of about 120,000 clones in the sample, 75% to 90% were seen once. Sequences were derived from peripheral blood, sampled on day 0 of AZD1222 vaccination. Receptors were obtained from an adult in good health.

The V and J genes are TRBV30 and TRBJ2-1; weak D call: TRBD2 (6 bases). With 0 bases removed from V and 2 bases from J, the gap between germline ends came to 14 bases. CDR1 is GTSNPN and CDR2 is SVGIG in the germline V gene (reference sequence). The CDR3 sequence is 16 residues long. The CDR3 DNA reads as TGTGCCTGGAGTGTACTAGGCGGGGAGCCCTACAATGAGCAGTTCTTC. Protein: CAWSVLGGEPYNEQFF.

The chain combines TRBV15 with TRBJ1-6; D perhaps matches TRBD1 (5 bases). Trimming cost V 1 base and J 11 bases, with 15 bases left between them. CDR1 and CDR2 from the germline V gene are LNHNV and YYDKDF (reference sequence). The CDR3 spans 15 residues. CDR3 protein: CATSRVGTGQAPLHF. DNA of the CDR3: TGTGCCACCAGCAGAGTTGGGACGGGGCAGGCACCCCTCCACTTT.

The rearrangement joins TRBV30 to TRBJ2-3; D may be TRBD2 (5 bases). Germline V gives CDR1 GTSNPN, CDR2 SVGIG (reference sequence). With 1 base removed from V and 0 bases from J, the gap between germline ends came to 5 bases. The CDR3 has 13 amino acids. CDR3 residues: CAWSGTSTDTQYF. DNA of the CDR3: TGTGCCTGGAGTGGGACTAGCACAGATACGCAGTATTTT.

CDR3 region: CASSLGGLDSPLHF. The DNA of the CDR3 is TGTGCCAGCAGCTTAGGTGGACTGGATTCACCCCTCCACTTT. The rearrangement links TRBV7-2 to TRBJ1-6; D ambiguous. Trimming cost V 1 base and J 8 bases, with 9 bases left between them. CDR3 length equals 14 residues. Germline CDR1 is SGHTA and CDR2 is FQGNSA. The full variable domain, rest sourced from reference TRBV7-2 and TRBJ1-6, is GAGVSQSPSNKVTEKGKDVELRCDPISGHTALYWYRQSLGQGLEFLIYFQGNSAPDKSGLPSDRFSAERTGGSVSTLTIQRTQQEDSAVYLCASSLGGLDSPLHFGNGTRLTVT.

The rearrangement links TRBV7-9 to TRBJ1-1; TRBD1 might be the D (5 bases). Deletions cut 5 bases from V and 6 bases from J, with 13 bases between. The CDR3 is made up of 13 amino acids. Germline values: CDR1 SEHNR, CDR2 FQNEAQ (reference sequence). The CDR3 DNA is TGTGCCAGCAGCCCAGGACACAAGGCTGAAGCTTTCTTT. It yields the protein CASSPGHKAEAFF.

The chain uses TRBV18 and TRBJ1-6; 10 bases agree with TRBD1. CDR1 KGHSH and CDR2 LQKENI come from the germline V gene. This CDR3 comprises 16 residues. V trimming: 6 bases; J trimming: 7 bases; junction bases outside the gene matches: 9. CDR3 coding DNA: TGTGCCAGCTCGCCCGGGACAGGGGATTTCAATTCACCCCTCCACTTT. Translated: CASSPGTGDFNSPLHF.

This chain joins TRBV9 and TRBJ2-3, with D uncertain. Trimming shortened V by 3 bases and J by 1 base, and 9 bases separated the two germline ends. The CDR3 runs to 14 residues. The V gene's germline CDR1 is SGDLS and CDR2 YYNGEE. The CDR3 DNA follows: TGTGCCAGCAGCGGCCATGGCGGCACAGATACGCAGTATTTT. Translation gives CASSGHGGTDTQYF. Full variable domain (missing parts from reference TRBV9 and TRBJ2-3): DSGVTQTPKHLITATGQRVTLRCSPRSGDLSVYWYQQSLDQGLQFLIQYYNGEERAKGNILERFSAQQFPDLHSELNLSSLELGDSALYFCASSGHGGTDTQYFGPGTRLTVL.

V usage is TRBV11-3 and J usage is TRBJ2-7; TRBD1 agrees at 7 bases. Trimming removed 4 bases from V and 3 bases from J; junction bases left unmatched: 3. This CDR3 has 13 residues. Germline CDR1 and CDR2: SGHNT and YENEEA. CDR3 DNA sequence: TGTGCCAGCAGCTACCGACAGGGCTACGAGCAGTACTTC. Residues: CASSYRQGYEQYF. The full variable domain, completed using reference TRBV11-3 and TRBJ2-7, is EAGVVQSPRYKIIEKKQPVAFWCNPISGHNTLYWYLQNLGQGPELLIRYENEEAVDDSQLPKDRFSAERLKGVDSTLKIQPAELGDSAVYLCASSYRQGYEQYFGPGTRLTVT.

This clone occurred once. CDR3 DNA: TGTGCCAGCAGCTTGACTTATAACAATGAGCAGTTCTTC. Its translation: CASSLTYNNEQFF. The genes are TRBV7-3 and TRBJ2-1; D ambiguous. V was clipped by 3 bases and J by 5 bases, with 8 bases between them. Looked up from germline, CDR1 is SGHTA and CDR2 is FQGTGA. The CDR3 is 13 residues long.

The V and J genes are TRBV14 and TRBJ1-1; D may be TRBD1 (6 bases). CDR1 and CDR2 from the germline V gene are SGHDN and FVKESK. Trimming shortened V by 0 bases and J by 0 bases, and 11 bases separated the two germline ends. This CDR3 contains 16 residues. CDR3 residues: CASSQDWGQMNTEAFF. The CDR3 coding sequence is TGTGCCAGCAGCCAAGATTGGGGACAAATGAACACTGAAGCTTTCTTT.

This clone was recorded only once. This chain uses TRBV27 with TRBJ1-5, with 8 bases identical to TRBD1. With V trimmed by 6 bases and J by 2 bases, 3 bases remained unmatched. This CDR3 contains 14 residues. Germline V gene data show CDR1 as MNHEY and CDR2 as SMNVEV (reference sequence). The CDR3 bases are TGTGCCAGCAGGATGACAGGGGGCAATCAGCCCCAGCATTTT. Translated, it gives CASRMTGGNQPQHF.

The CDR3 loop is CASRVGVAGGTGELFF. The CDR3 DNA reads as TGTGCCAGCAGAGTGGGGGTAGCGGGAGGGACCGGGGAGCTGTTTTTT. V and J are TRBV9 and TRBJ2-2; 11 bases match TRBD2. Germline V CDR1 and CDR2: SGDLS, YYNGEE. J was trimmed by 5 bases and V by 5 bases; bases with no gene match: 8. The CDR3 covers 16 residues.

The chain employs TRBV11-3 and TRBJ1-6; no clear D. Trimming stripped 7 bases from V and 8 bases from J, with 12 bases between. Germline V gives CDR1 SGHNT, CDR2 YENEEA. The CDR3 consists of 13 residues. The CDR3 bases are TGTGCCAGCACCCTTAGAATGGATTCACCCCTCCACTTT. Its translation is CASTLRMDSPLHF.

Here the CDR3 reads CASSGTVRYQPQHF. The CDR3 DNA sequence: TGTGCCAGCAGTGGGACAGTTAGATATCAGCCCCAGCATTTT. This chain uses TRBV2 with TRBJ1-5, with D perhaps matching TRBD1 (6 bases). The CDR3 is 14 residues long. Germline assignment: CDR1 SNHLY and CDR2 FYNNEI. The V end was cut by 4 bases, the J end by 5 bases, with 12 bases between.

V gene TRBV7-9 combines with J gene TRBJ2-1; D gene ambiguous. Germline V gene lookup returns CDR1 SEHNR and CDR2 FQNEAQ (reference sequence). The CDR3 is 15 amino acids. V dropped 5 bases and J dropped 4 bases, with 15 bases sitting between them. The CDR3 protein is CASSPGLDGYNEQFF. CDR3 nucleotide sequence: TGTGCCAGCAGCCCCGGCCTGGACGGTTACAATGAGCAGTTCTTC.

V and J are TRBV10-3 and TRBJ1-2; D gene ambiguous. V was clipped by 3 bases and J by 4 bases, with 6 bases between them. From germline, CDR1 is ENHRY and CDR2 SYGVKD. The CDR3 is made up of 12 amino acids. The chain's CDR3 is CAISDPGYGYTF. The DNA for the CDR3 is TGTGCCATCAGTGACCCAGGCTATGGCTACACCTTC.

This clone was recorded once. The rearrangement uses TRBV28 and TRBJ1-5; D gene uncertain. V dropped 4 bases and J dropped 1 base, with 23 bases sitting between them. The length of the CDR3 is 19 residues. Germline V gene lookup returns CDR1 MDHEN and CDR2 SYDVKM. CDR3 DNA: TGTGCCAGCAGTTCCTTACCCGATAACCTGGGCGGAAGCAATCAGCCCCAGCATTTT. Its translation: CASSSLPDNLGGSNQPQHF.

This chain uses TRBV29-1 with TRBJ1-1; tentative D call: TRBD1 (5 bases). CDR1 and CDR2 from the germline V gene are SQVTM and ANQGSEA. The CDR3 loop spans 13 amino acids. The V gene lost 8 bases and the J gene lost 3 bases, with 16 bases spanning the gap. This chain's CDR3 is CSLLKGPYTEAFF. CDR3 in DNA: TGCAGCCTTCTTAAGGGGCCCTACACTGAAGCTTTCTTT.

The chain is built from TRBV4-1 and TRBJ1-3; possible D gene TRBD1, 6 bases. Germline V gene data show CDR1 as MGHRA and CDR2 as YSYEKL. V was pared by 3 bases and J by 5 bases, with 32 bases between. The CDR3 has 21 residues. CDR3 residues: CASSHDLNRRTESPRRNTIYF. The CDR3 nucleotides read TGCGCCAGCAGCCACGACCTCAATAGACGGACAGAATCACCAAGGCGAAACACCATATATTTT.